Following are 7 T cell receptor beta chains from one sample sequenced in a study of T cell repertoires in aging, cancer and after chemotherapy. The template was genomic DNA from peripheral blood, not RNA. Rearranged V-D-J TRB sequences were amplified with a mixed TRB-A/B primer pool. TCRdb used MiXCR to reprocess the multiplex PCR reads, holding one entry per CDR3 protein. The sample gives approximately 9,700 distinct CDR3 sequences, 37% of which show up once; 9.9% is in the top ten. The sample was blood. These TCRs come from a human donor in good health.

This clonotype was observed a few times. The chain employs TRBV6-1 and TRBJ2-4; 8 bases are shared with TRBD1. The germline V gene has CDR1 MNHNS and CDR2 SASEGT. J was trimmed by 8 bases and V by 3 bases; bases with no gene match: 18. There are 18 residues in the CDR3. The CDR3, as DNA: TGTGCCAGCAGTGAGTCGATGTCCCAGGGGGCAAGGAGGGACATTCAGTACTTC. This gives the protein CASSESMSQGARRDIQYF.

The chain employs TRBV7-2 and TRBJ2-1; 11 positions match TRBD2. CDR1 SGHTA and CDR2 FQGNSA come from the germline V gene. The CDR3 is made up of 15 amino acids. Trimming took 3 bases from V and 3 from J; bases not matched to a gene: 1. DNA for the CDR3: TGTGCCAGCAGCTTGGGACTAGCGGACTACAATGAGCAGTTCTTC. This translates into CASSLGLADYNEQFF.

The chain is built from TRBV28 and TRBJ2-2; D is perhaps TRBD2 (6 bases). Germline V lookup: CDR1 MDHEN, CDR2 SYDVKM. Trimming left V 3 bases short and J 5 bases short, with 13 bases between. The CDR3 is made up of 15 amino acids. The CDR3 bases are TGTGCCAGCAGTTTGGGAGGTAGCCGGACCGGGGAGCTGTTTTTT. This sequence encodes CASSLGGSRTGELFF.

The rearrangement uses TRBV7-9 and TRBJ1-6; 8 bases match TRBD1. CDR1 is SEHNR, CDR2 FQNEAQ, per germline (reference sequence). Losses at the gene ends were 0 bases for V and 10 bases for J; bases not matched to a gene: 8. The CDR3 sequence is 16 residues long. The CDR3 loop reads CASSLAGTGGSSPLHF. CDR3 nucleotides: TGTGCCAGCAGCTTAGCCGGGACAGGAGGATCGTCACCCCTCCACTTT.

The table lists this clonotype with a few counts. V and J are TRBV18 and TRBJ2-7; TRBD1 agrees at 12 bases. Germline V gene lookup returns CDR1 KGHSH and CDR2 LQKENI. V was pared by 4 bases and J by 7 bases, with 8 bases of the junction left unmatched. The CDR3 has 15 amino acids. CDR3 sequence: CASSQPGQGAQEQYF. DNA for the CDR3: TGTGCCAGCTCACAGCCGGGACAGGGGGCCCAAGAGCAGTACTTC.

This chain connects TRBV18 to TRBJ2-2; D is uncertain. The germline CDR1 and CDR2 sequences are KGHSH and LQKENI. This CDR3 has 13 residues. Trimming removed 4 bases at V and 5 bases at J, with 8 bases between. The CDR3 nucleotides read TGTGCCAGCTCACACGGGCAAACCGGGGAGCTGTTTTTT. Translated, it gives CASSHGQTGELFF.

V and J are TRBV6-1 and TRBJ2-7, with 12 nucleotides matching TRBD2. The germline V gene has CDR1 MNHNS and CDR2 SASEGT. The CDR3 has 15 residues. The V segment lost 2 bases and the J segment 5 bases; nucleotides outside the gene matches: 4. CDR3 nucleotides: TGTGCCAGCAGTGAACTAGCGGGAGGGCCGGACGAGCAGTACTTC. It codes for CASSELAGGPDEQYF.